This entry describes one TCR beta chain. The specificity of this receptor is unknown. Qualities for individual bases were not recorded, and no much larger clone is one base off. Deletion took 3 bases off V and 9 bases off J, with a span of 12 bases between the germline ends. Reading from cysteine to phenylalanine, the CDR3 counts 12 amino acids. Left in the record is the CDR3 DNA by itself, 36 bases read in frame from the first base. In the germline V gene (reference sequence), CDR1 corresponds to DFQATT and CDR2 to SNEGSKA. This record belongs to a study of control samples from healthy donors and cancer patients (dated by TCRdb to about 2020). The library was made by the immunoSEQ multiplex PCR assay. The immuneACCESS repertoire file appears here via TCRdb, limited to in-frame rearrangements. These files lack a portion of the clones; in checked studies, under half of the deficit traces to unresolved V genes, and the cause of the others is not known. Across this sample there are 150,000 to 200,000 clones, with approximately 90% seen only once. The ten largest clones add up to 1.2% to 1.5% of the sample.

This TCR derives from a man aged 30-40 years in good health. The chain is assembled from TRBV20-1 and TRBJ2-1; the D region possibly corresponds to TRBD2 (6 bases align). The sample consisted of blood. The CDR3 has the sequence CSASGVGSEQFF. The DNA sequence is TGCAGTGCTAGTGGGGTCGGGAGTGAGCAGTTCTTC.